This T cell receptor beta chain was identified during a study of T cells in Graves' hyperthyroidism and ophthalmopathy. The TCR beta CDR3 regions underwent amplification using RNA transcripts as the source. The HTBI set primed first-round TCR CDR3 RT-PCR. TCRdb processed the multiplex PCR reads anew with MiXCR; each CDR3 protein has one entry. The repertoire holds fewer than 650,000 distinct CDR3 sequences, with over 12% as singletons. General observations from the study: Most thyroid clonotypes with frequency above 0.001 were detected in blood. Ophthalmopathy was distinguished from stable hyperthyroidism by 13 V-J signatures.

Each diagnosis drew on symptoms, thyroxine, TRAb, thyroid ultrasound and orbital computed tomography findings. This clonotype was seen many times. Its antigen is unknown. This CDR3 is built from 14 residues. Germline-derived CDR1 and CDR2 are MNHNS and SASEGT. V shed 5 bases and J 7 bases; nucleotides not matched to a gene: 9. The sequence was collected from a woman aged 18 to 35 with Graves' ophthalmopathy. The chain recombines TRBV6-1 with TRBJ2-5; 8 nucleotides match TRBD1. The source material was blood. CDR3 bases: TGTGCCAGCAGTTTGACAGGGGCCCAGGGGACCCAGTACTTC. Its protein is CASSLTGAQGTQYF.